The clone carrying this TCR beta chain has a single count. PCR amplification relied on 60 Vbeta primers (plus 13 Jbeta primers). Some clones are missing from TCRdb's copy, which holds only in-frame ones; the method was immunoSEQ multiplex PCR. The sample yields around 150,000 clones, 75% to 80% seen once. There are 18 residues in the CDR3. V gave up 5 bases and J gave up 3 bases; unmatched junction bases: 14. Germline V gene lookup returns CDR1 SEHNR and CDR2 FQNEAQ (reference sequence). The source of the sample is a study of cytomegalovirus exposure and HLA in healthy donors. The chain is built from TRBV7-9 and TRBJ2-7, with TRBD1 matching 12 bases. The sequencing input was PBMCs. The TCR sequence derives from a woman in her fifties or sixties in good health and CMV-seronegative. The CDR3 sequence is CASSGTGGAYLRSYEQYF. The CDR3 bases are TGTGCCAGCAGCGGGACAGGGGGCGCTTACCTTAGAAGCTACGAGCAGTACTTC.